This T cell receptor (beta chain) was retrieved from a study of PD-L1 blockade in urothelial cancer. About the study: Analyses were performed on blood at 3 weeks after treatment start (the second dose) and at 6 weeks.

Documented time point: pretreatment peripheral blood. TCRdb's copy holds only in-frame clones and misses some; the assay was immunoSEQ multiplex PCR. The sample records 95,000 to 100,000 clones, roughly 84% being singletons. This CDR3 contains 15 residues. Trimming at V came to 3 bases and at J to 7 bases, leaving 12 bases not matched to a gene. Looked up from germline, CDR1 is SGHRS and CDR2 is YFSETQ. The clonotype was recovered from a man between 60 and 75 years old with urothelial cancer. The chain has TRBV5-1 and TRBJ2-7; 8 nucleotides match TRBD1. This material consisted of PBMCs, taken around atezolizumab (anti-PD-L1) treatment. CDR3 DNA sequence: TGCGCCAGCAGCTCCTCCCCTGGACAGGGTCTGGAGCAGTACTTC. The encoded protein is CASSSSPGQGLEQYF.